This TCR beta chain was recovered during a study of T cells expressing NK-cell markers. Germline V gene sequence: CDR1 SGDLS, CDR2 YYNGEE. The CDR3 extends over 12 amino acids. TCRdb reprocessed the 5' RACE reads and stores each CDR3 protein as one record, lacking DNA. The sample shows under 500,000 distinct CDR3 sequences, and 6% to 9.5% sits with its ten largest clones. The chain uses TRBV9 and TRBJ2-3. Sequenced: blood T cells: a sorted CD56 or NKG2C T cell subset, CD4+ or CD8+ T cells, or bulk PBMC T cells (not recorded which). This clonotype was obtained from a woman aged 18-70 years in good health. CDR3 region: CASSTQTDTQYF.